A single T cell receptor (beta chain) is shown here with its context. Its antigen remains unknown. TCRdb's table, derived via immunoSEQ multiplex PCR, lists solely in-frame clones and lacks some. Of 150,000 to 160,000 clones listed, about 88% are singletons. These data come from a study of T cell responses to AZD1222 COVID-19 vaccine. Background on the study: Second doses that came at about 4 or about 12 weeks were put together.

Study-level findings and limits: Reportedly, close to half of spike-specific TCRs are directed against unmutated variant regions. Females outnumbered males among donors, who were mostly white British; clonal diversity was possibly underestimated.

V was cut by 6 bases and J by 5 bases, with 13 bases left in between. CDR3 length: 13 residues. Per germline, CDR1 ENHRY and CDR2 SYGVKD. The TCR originated in an adult in good health. The rearrangement uses TRBV10-3 and TRBJ1-1; D unclear. The sample in question was peripheral blood, obtained on day 0 of AZD1222 vaccination. The DNA of the CDR3 is TGTGCCATCAGGGACCAAGTGGGGACTGAAGCTTTCTTT. Its translation: CAIRDQVGTEAFF.